This record concerns one TCR beta chain sequence. These data belong to a study of control samples from healthy donors and cancer patients. Measured with immunoSEQ multiplex PCR; TCRdb has only the in-frame clones, and not every one. The repertoire consists of roughly 39,000 clones, with 80% to 95% occurring once and the leading ten covering around 4%. V was shortened by 0 bases and J by 3 bases, with 15 bases between the two germline ends. This CDR3 region has 16 residues. Germline V gene lookup returns CDR1 SGDLS and CDR2 YYNGEE. The chain couples TRBV9 to TRBJ1-2; D is perhaps TRBD1 (6 bases). The sequence was obtained from a woman aged 45-59 years in good health. Sequences were obtained from blood. The DNA for the CDR3 is TGTGCCAGCAGCGTAGTGGTGGGGGGCGAAGACTATGGCTACACCTTC. Protein product: CASSVVVGGEDYGYTF.